There are a few counts of the clone carrying this T cell receptor (beta chain). What it binds is unknown. The CDR3 runs 16 residues. V dropped 5 bases and J dropped 1 base, with 18 bases sitting between them. This sample is drawn from a study of response to subunit inactivated influenza vaccine. Overall study results and limits: It was the authors' suggestion that each seasonal influenza vaccination recruits few new T cells.

TCRdb used MiXCR to reprocess the RT-PCR reads, holding one entry per CDR3 protein. Of some 500,000 distinct CDR3 sequences listed, less than 30% are singletons. V is TRBV12-3 or TRBV12-4 and J is TRBJ2-7; tentative D call: TRBD1 (6 bases). The TCR originated in a middle-aged man who received an inactivated influenza vaccine. Here the sequenced sample was CD4+ T cells sorted from PBMCs, taken approximately 5 days after vaccination. This CDR3 is CASSPFGTTISYEQYF. CDR3 coding DNA: TGTGCCAGCAGTCCTTTTGGGACAACTATTTCCTACGAGCAGTACTTC.